This T cell receptor (beta chain) derives from a study of CD8+ T cells in alopecia areata. General study findings and limits: Higher clonality than in normal scalp was seen in lesional scalp, especially alopecia totalis/universalis. Tofacitinib significantly brought down scalp clonality and expanded CD8+ clones among top 100.

From germline, CDR1 is GTSNPN and CDR2 SVGIG (reference sequence). The V segment lost 0 bases and the J segment 6 bases; nucleotides outside the gene matches: 9. This CDR3 spans 16 amino acids. The treatment denotes: oral pan-JAK inhibitor, 5-10 mg twice daily. This clone showed up just a few times. Its antigen is undetermined. Sequencing templates came from extracted RNA that was reverse transcribed into cDNA. Produced via immunoSEQ multiplex PCR; TCRdb's table is partial and in-frame only. The data contain approximately 180,000 clones, roughly 58% of them singletons. The V gene is TRBV30, the J gene TRBJ2-1, with 9 bases aligning to TRBD1. Sequencing used CD4+ T cells sorted from blood, obtained at roughly week 55, from a patient treated with tofacitinib. The receptor's source is a human donor with alopecia areata. CDR3 amino acids: CAWSVLVGTGFNEQFF. CDR3 in DNA: TGTGCCTGGAGTGTTCTCGTCGGGACAGGGTTCAATGAGCAGTTCTTC.